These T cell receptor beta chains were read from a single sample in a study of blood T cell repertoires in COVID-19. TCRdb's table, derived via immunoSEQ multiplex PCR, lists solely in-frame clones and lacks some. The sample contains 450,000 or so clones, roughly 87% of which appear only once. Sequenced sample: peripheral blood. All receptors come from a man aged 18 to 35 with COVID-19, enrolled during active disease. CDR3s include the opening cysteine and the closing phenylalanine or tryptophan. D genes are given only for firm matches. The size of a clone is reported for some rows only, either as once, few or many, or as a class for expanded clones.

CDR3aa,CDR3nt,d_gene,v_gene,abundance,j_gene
CASSVLAETSTDTQYF,TGTGCCAGTAGTGTTCTAGCGGAAACTAGCACAGATACGCAGTATTTT,TRBD2,TRBV19,once,TRBJ2-3
CASSLTRQIWVPGEQFF,TGTGCCAGCAGCTTAACCCGACAGATTTGGGTCCCTGGTGAGCAGTTCTTC,-,TRBV7-6,-,TRBJ2-1
CASSSRASGQANSYEQYF,TGTGCCAGCAGCTCAAGGGCCTCCGGACAGGCTAACTCCTACGAGCAGTACTTC,TRBD1,TRBV14,-,TRBJ2-7
CSASNQNTEAFF,TGCAGTGCTAGTAATCAGAACACTGAAGCTTTCTTT,-,TRBV20-1,-,TRBJ1-1
CSARTDNSGANVLTF,TGCAGCGCAAGGACAGATAACTCTGGGGCCAACGTCCTGACTTTC,-,TRBV29-1,-,TRBJ2-6
CASSNREAGLGGELFF,TGTGCCAGCAGCAACCGGGAGGCTGGGTTGGGCGGGGAGCTGTTTTTT,TRBD2,TRBV7-3,-,TRBJ2-2
CASSFTDATNEKLFF,TGTGCCAGTAGTTTTACTGATGCAACTAATGAAAAACTGTTTTTT,-,TRBV19,-,TRBJ1-4
CASSYQGARGETQYF,TGTGCCAGCAGCTATCAGGGGGCCAGGGGGGAGACCCAGTACTTC,TRBD1,TRBV5-8,-,TRBJ2-5
CASRLGGLHGYTF,TGTGCCAGCAGATTGGGGGGACTCCATGGCTACACCTTC,-,TRBV7-2,-,TRBJ1-2
CASSLPTGTSGRRTDTQYF,TGTGCCAGTAGTCTCCCTACCGGGACTAGCGGGAGAAGGACAGATACGCAGTATTTT,TRBD2,TRBV19,-,TRBJ2-3
CASSLKPSSGANVLTF,TGTGCCAGCAGCTTAAAGCCTAGCTCTGGGGCCAACGTCCTGACTTTC,-,TRBV5-6,few,TRBJ2-6
CATSSLESEKLFF,TGTGCCACCAGCAGCTTAGAATCTGAAAAACTGTTTTTT,-,TRBV15,-,TRBJ1-4
CASSSSGSSGETQYF,TGTGCCAGCAGCTCTAGCGGGAGCTCCGGGGAGACCCAGTACTTC,TRBD2,TRBV11-2,-,TRBJ2-5
CASRGLGTAYEQYF,TGTGCCAGCAGGGGTCTAGGGACAGCCTACGAGCAGTACTTC,TRBD1,TRBV5-8,-,TRBJ2-7
CASRKTGTDGEQFF,TGTGCCAGCAGAAAGACCGGGACAGATGGGGAGCAGTTCTTC,TRBD1,TRBV5-5,-,TRBJ2-1
CASSRTGQETQYF,TGCGCCAGCAGTAGGACGGGACAAGAGACCCAGTACTTC,-,TRBV10-1,-,TRBJ2-5
CASTLTSGGASYNEQFF,TGTGCCAGCACCCTGACTAGCGGGGGGGCCTCCTACAATGAGCAGTTCTTC,TRBD2,TRBV5-4,-,TRBJ2-1
CASTGQGAYEQYF,TGTGCCAGCACGGGACAGGGGGCCTACGAGCAGTACTTC,TRBD1,TRBV12-3/TRBV12-4,-,TRBJ2-7
CASSVGTRNNEQFF,TGTGCCAGCAGCGTAGGGACTAGAAACAATGAGCAGTTCTTC,TRBD2,TRBV9,-,TRBJ2-1
CASSPRAGGNYNEQFF,TGTGCCAGCAGCCCACGAGCGGGAGGTAACTATAATGAGCAGTTCTTC,TRBD2,TRBV7-2,few,TRBJ2-1